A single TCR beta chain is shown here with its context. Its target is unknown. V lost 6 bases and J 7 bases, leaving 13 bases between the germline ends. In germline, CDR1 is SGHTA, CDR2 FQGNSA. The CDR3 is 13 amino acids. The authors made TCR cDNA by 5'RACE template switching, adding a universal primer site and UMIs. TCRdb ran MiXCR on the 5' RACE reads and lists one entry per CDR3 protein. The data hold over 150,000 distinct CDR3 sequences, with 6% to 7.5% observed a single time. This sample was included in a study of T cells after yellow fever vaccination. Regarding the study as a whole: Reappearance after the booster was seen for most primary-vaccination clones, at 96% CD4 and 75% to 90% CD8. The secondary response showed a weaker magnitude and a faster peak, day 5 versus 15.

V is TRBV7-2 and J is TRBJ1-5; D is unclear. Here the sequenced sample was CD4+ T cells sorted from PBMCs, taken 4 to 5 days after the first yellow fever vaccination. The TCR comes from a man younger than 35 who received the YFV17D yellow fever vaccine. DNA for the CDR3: TGTGCCAGCAGTTCTTATTTGCGCCAGCCCCAGCATTTT. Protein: CASSSYLRQPQHF.